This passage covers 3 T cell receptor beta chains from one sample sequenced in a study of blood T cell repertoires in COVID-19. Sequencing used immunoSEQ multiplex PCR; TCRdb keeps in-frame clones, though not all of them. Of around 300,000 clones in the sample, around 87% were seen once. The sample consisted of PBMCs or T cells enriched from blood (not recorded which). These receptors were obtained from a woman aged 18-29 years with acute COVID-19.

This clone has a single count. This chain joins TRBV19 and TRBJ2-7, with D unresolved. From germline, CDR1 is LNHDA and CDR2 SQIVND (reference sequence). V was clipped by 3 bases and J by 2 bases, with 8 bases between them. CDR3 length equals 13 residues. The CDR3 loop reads CASSIQVAYEQYF. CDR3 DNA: TGTGCCAGTAGTATCCAGGTTGCCTACGAGCAGTACTTC.

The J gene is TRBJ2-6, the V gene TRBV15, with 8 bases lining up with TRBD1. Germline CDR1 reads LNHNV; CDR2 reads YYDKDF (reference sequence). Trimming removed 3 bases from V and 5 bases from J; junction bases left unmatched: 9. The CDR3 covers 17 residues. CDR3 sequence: CATSRTGASSRANVLTF. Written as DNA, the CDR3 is TGTGCCACCAGCAGGACAGGGGCCTCTAGCAGGGCCAACGTCCTGACTTTC.

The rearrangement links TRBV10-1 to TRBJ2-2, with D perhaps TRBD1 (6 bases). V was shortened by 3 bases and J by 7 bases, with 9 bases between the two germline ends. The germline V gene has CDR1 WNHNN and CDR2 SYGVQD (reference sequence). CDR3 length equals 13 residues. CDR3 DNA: TGCGCCAGCAGTGACCCACAGGGCGGGGAGCTGTTTTTT. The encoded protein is CASSDPQGGELFF.